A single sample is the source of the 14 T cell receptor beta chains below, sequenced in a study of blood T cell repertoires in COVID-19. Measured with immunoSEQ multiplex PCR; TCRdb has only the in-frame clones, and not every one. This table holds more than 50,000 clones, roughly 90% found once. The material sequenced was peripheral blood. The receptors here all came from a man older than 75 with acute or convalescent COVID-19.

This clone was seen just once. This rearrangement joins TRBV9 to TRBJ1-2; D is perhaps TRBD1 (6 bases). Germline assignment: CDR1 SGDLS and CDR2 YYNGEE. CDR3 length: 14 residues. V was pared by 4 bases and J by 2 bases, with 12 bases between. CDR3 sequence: CASSQTQGNYGYTF. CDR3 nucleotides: TGTGCCAGCAGCCAAACGCAGGGGAACTATGGCTACACCTTC.

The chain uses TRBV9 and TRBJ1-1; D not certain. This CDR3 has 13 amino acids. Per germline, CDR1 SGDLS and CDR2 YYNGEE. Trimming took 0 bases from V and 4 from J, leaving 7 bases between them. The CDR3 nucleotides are TGTGCCAGCAGCGTAGGGAGGGCCACTGAAGCTTTCTTT. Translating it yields CASSVGRATEAFF. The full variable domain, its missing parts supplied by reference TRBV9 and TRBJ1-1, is DSGVTQTPKHLITATGQRVTLRCSPRSGDLSVYWYQQSLDQGLQFLIQYYNGEERAKGNILERFSAQQFPDLHSELNLSSLELGDSALYFCASSVGRATEAFFGQGTRLTVV.

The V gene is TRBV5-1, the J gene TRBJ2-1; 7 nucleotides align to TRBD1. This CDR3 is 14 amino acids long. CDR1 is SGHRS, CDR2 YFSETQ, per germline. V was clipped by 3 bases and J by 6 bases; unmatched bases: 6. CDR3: CASSSGQPINEQFF. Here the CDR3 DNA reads TGCGCCAGCAGCTCGGGACAGCCGATCAATGAGCAGTTCTTC.

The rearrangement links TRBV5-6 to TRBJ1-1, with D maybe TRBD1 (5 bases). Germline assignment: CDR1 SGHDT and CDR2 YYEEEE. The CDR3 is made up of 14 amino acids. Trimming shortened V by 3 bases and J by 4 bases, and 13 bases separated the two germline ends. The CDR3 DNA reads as TGTGCCAGCAGCTCAAAGCGGGGGGTCACTGAAGCTTTCTTT. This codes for CASSSKRGVTEAFF.

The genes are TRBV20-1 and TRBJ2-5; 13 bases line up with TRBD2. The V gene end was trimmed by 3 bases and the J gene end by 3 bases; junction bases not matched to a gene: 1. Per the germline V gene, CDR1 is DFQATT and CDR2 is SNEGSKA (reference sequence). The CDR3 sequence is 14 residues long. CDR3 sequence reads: CSASGLAGEETQYF. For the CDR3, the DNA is TGCAGTGCTAGTGGACTAGCGGGGGAAGAGACCCAGTACTTC.

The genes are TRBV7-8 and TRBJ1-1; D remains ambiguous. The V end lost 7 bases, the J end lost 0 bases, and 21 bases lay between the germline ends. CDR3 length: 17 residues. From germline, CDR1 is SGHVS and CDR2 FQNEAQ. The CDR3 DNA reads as TGTGCCAGCACAATCTCGTTTTTGGGCACGATGAACACTGAAGCTTTCTTT. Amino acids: CASTISFLGTMNTEAFF. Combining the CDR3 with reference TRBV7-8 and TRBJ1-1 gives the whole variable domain GAGVSQSPRYKVAKRGQDVALRCDPISGHVSLFWYQQALGQGPEFLTYFQNEAQLDKSGLPSDRFFAERPEGSVSTLKIQRTQQEDSAVYLCASTISFLGTMNTEAFFGQGTRLTVV.

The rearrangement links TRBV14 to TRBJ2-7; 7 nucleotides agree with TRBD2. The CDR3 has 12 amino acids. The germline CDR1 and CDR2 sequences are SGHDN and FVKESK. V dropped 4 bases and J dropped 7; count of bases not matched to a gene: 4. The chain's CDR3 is CASSRSGGEQYF. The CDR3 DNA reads TGTGCCAGCAGCCGATCCGGGGGGGAGCAGTACTTC.

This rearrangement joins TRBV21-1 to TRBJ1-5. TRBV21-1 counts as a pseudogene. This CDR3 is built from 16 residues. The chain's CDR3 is CATEREGCTVNQPQHF. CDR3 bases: TGTGCCACCGAAAGGGAGGGGTGTACGGTCAATCAGCCCCAGCATTTT.

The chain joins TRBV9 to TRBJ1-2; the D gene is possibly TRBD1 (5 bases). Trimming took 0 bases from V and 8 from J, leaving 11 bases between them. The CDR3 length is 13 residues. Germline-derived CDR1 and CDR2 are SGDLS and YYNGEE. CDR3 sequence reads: CASSVAPGQGYTF. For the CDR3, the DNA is TGTGCCAGCAGCGTAGCACCAGGGCAAGGCTACACCTTC. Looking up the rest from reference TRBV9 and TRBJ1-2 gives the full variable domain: DSGVTQTPKHLITATGQRVTLRCSPRSGDLSVYWYQQSLDQGLQFLIQYYNGEERAKGNILERFSAQQFPDLHSELNLSSLELGDSALYFCASSVAPGQGYTFGSGTRLTVV.

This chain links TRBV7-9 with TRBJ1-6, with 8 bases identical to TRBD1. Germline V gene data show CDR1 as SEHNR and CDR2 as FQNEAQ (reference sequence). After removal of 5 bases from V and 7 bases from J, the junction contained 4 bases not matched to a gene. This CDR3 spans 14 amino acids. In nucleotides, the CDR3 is TGTGCCAGCAGCCGTACAGGGGGAAATTCACCCCTCCACTTT. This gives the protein CASSRTGGNSPLHF. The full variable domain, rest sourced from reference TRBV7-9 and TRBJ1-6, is DTGVSQNPRHKITKRGQNVTFRCDPISEHNRLYWYRQTLGQGPEFLTYFQNEAQLEKSRLLSDRFSAERPKGSFSTLEIQRTEQGDSAMYLCASSRTGGNSPLHFGNGTRLTVT.

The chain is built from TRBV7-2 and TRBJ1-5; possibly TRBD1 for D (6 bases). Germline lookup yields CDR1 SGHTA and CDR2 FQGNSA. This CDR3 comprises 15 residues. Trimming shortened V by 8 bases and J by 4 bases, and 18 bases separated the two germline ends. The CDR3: CASGKGGITNQPQHF. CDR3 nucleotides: TGTGCCAGCGGAAAAGGGGGTATAACTAATCAGCCCCAGCATTTT.

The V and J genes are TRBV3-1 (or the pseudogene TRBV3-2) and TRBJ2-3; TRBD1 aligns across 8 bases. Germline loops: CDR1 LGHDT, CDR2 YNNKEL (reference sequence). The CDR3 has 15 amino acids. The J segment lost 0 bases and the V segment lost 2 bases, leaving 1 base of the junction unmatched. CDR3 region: CASSQQGASTDTQYF. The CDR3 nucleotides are TGTGCCAGCAGCCAACAGGGGGCTAGCACAGATACGCAGTATTTT.

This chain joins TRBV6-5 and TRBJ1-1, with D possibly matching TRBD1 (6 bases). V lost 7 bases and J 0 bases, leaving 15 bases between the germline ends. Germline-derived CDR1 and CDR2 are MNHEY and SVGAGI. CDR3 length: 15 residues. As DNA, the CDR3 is TGTGCCAGCAAGGCACAGGGCGCTTTGAACACTGAAGCTTTCTTT. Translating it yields CASKAQGALNTEAFF.

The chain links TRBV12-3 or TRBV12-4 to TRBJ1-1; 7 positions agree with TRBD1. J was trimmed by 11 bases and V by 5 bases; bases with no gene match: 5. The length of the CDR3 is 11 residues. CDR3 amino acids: CASSQGGGAFF. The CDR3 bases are TGTGCCAGCAGTCAAGGGGGCGGGGCTTTCTTT.